This TCR beta chain was observed in a study of T cells after somatic rescue of genetic block (dated by TCRdb to about 2020). In terms of the full investigation: What the study looked at was long-term robustness, specifically in a T-cell system that came about through somatic rescue of a genetic block in T-cell development.

Libraries were constructed by the immunoSEQ multiplex PCR assay. In TCRdb, the immuneACCESS table is reduced to in-frame sequences with V and J assigned. These tables do not hold every clone; where another copy was compared, an unresolved V gene accounts for under half, and the others remain unexplained. The sample table records 9,500 to 15,000 clones; roughly 70% of these occur just once. The top ten clonotypes cover about 12% of the sample. Spanning cysteine to phenylalanine, the CDR3 consists of 15 amino acids. Of all the DNA, just the CDR3 is kept, 45 bases in frame from base 1. For CDR1 and CDR2, the germline V gene lists SGHDT and YYEEEE. Trimmed from V: 4 bases; trimmed from J: 3 bases; junction bases lacking a gene match: 9. Of note for this clone: Its antigen is still unknown. Base qualities are not provided; no much larger clone lies one nucleotide away.

The rearrangement joined TRBV5-6 to TRBJ2-7, with 8 junctional bases fitting TRBD1. The receptor was derived from a boy aged 5-17 years. The sample taken for sequencing was peripheral blood mononuclear cells (PBMCs). The nucleotide sequence reads TGTGCCAGCAGCCCCTTGGACAGGGAGGACTACGAGCAGTACTTC. Its amino acids are CASSPLDREDYEQYF.